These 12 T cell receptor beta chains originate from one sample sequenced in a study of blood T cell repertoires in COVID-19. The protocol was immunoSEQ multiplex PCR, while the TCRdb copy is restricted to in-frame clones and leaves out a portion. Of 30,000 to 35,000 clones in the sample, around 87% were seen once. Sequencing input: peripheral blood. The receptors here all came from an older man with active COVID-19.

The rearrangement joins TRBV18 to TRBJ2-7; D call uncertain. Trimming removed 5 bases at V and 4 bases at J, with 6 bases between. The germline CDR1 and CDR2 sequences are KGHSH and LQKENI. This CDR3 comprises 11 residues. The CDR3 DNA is TGTGCCAGCTCATCTTTATACGAGCAGTACTTC. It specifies CASSSLYEQYF.

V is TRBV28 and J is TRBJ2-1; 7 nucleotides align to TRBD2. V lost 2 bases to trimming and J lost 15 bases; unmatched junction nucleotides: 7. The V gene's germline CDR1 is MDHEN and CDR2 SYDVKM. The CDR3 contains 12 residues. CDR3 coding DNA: TGTGCCAGCAGTTTACGGGCGGGAGTAACGTTCTTC. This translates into CASSLRAGVTFF.

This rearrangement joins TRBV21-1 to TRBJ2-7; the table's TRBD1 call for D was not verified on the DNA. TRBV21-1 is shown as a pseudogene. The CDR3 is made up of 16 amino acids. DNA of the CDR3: TGTGCCAGCAGCAAAGAGGCTAGGCCAGGGGATTACGAGCAGTACTTC. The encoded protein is CASSKEARPGDYEQYF.

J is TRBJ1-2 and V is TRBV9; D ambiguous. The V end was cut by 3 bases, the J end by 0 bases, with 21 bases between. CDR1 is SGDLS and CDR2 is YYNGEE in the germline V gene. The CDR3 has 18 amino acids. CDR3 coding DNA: TGTGCCAGCAGCGCCCCGGAGGGTCAAGCGGGGACTAACTATGGCTACACCTTC. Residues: CASSAPEGQAGTNYGYTF.

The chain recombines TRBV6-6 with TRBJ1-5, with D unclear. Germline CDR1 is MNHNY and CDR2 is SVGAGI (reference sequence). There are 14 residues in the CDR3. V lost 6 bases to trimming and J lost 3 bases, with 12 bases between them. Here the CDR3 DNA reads TGTGCCAGCAGCTCCAGACGGGACAATCAGCCCCAGCATTTT. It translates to CASSSRRDNQPQHF.

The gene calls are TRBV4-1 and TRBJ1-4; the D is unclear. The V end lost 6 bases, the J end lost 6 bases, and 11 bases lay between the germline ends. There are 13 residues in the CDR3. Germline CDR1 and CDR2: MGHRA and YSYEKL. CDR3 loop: CASRTHADEKLFF. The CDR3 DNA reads TGCGCCAGCAGGACGCACGCGGATGAAAAACTGTTTTTT.

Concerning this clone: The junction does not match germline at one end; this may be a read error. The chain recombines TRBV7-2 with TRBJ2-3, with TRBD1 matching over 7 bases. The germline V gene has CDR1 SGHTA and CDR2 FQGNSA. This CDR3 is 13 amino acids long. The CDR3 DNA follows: TGTGCCAGCAGCCTAGCCAAGGGGGCCGCGCAGTATTTT. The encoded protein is CASSLAKGAAQYF.

CDR3 sequence: CATSRVRTGSNEKLFF. The CDR3 nucleotides are TGTGCCACCAGCAGAGTTAGGACAGGAAGTAATGAAAAACTGTTTTTT. This sequence joins TRBV15 and TRBJ1-4; 7 bases are a match to TRBD1. Germline V gene lookup returns CDR1 LNHNV and CDR2 YYDKDF (reference sequence). This CDR3 is built from 16 residues. V shed 1 base, J shed 4 bases, and the junction held 6 bases outside the gene matches.

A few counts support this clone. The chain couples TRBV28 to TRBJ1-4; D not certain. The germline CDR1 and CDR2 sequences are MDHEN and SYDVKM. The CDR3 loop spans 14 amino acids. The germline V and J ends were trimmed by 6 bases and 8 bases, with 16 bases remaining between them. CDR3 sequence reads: CASSRAGRIEKLFF. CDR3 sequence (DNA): TGTGCCAGCAGCCGAGCCGGGAGGATAGAAAAACTGTTTTTT.

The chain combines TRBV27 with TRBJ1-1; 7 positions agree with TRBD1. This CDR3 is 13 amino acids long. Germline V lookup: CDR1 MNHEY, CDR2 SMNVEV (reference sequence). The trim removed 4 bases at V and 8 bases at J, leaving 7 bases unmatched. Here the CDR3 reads CASSSIPGQEAFF. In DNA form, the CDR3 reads TGTGCCAGCAGTTCGATACCGGGACAGGAAGCTTTCTTT.

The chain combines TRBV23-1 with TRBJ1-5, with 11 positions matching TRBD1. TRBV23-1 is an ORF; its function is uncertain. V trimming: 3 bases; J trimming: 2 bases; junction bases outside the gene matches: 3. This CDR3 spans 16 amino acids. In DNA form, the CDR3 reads TGCGCCAGCAGTCACCGGACAGGGGGCCGCAATCAGCCCCAGCATTTT. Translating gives CASSHRTGGRNQPQHF.

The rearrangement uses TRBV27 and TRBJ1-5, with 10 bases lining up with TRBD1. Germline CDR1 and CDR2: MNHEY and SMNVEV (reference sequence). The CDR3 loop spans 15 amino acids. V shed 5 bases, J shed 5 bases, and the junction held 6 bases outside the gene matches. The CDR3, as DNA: TGTGCCAGCAGTCCGAGGACAGGGGGTGATCAGCCCCAGCATTTT. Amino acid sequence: CASSPRTGGDQPQHF.